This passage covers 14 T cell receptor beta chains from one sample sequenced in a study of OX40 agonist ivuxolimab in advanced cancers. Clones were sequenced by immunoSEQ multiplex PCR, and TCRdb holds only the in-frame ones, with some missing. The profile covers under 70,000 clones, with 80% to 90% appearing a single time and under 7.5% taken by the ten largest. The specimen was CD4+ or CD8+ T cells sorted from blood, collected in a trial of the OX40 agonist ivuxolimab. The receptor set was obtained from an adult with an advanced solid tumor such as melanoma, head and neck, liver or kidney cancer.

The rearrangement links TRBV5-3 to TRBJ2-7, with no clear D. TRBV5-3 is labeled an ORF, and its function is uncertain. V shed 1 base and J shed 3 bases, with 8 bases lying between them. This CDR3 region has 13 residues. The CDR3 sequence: CARSLPQLYEQYF. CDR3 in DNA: TGTGCCAGAAGCTTGCCGCAGCTCTACGAGCAGTACTTC.

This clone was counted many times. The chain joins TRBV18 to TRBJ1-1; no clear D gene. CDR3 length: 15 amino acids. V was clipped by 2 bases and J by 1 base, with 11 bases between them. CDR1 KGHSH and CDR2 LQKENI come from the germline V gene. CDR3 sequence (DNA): TGTGCCAGCTCACCATCCGTACCCCAGAACACTGAAGCTTTCTTT. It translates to CASSPSVPQNTEAFF.

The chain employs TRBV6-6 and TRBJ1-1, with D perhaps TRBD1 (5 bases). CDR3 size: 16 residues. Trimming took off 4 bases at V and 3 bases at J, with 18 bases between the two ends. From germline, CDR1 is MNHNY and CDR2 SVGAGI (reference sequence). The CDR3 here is CASSSPDIAPDTEAFF. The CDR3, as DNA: TGTGCCAGCAGTTCCCCGGACATTGCGCCGGACACTGAAGCTTTCTTT.

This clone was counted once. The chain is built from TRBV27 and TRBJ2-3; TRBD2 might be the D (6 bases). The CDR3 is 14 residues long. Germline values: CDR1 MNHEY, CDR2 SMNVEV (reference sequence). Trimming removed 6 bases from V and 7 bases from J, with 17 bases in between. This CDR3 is CASSWSGGINTQYF. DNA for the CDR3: TGTGCCAGCAGCTGGTCCGGGGGAATAAATACGCAGTATTTT.

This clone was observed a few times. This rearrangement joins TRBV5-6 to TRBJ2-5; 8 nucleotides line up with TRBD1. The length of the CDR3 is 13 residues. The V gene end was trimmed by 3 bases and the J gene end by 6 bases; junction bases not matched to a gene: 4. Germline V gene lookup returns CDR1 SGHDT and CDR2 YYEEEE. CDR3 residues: CASSYGQGQTQYF. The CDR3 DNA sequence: TGTGCCAGCAGCTACGGACAGGGCCAGACCCAGTACTTC. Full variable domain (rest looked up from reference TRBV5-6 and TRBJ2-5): DAGVTQSPTHLIKTRGQQVTLRCSPKSGHDTVSWYQQALGQGPQFIFQYYEEEERQRGNFPDRFSGHQFPNYSSELNVNALLLGDSALYLCASSYGQGQTQYFGPGTRLLVL.

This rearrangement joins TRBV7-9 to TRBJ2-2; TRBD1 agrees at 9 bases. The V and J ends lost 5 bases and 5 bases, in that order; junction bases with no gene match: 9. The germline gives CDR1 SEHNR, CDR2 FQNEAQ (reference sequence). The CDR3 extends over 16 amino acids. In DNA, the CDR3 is TGTGCCAGCAGCAAGGAGGGGACAGGGACGACCGGGGAGCTGTTTTTT. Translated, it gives CASSKEGTGTTGELFF.

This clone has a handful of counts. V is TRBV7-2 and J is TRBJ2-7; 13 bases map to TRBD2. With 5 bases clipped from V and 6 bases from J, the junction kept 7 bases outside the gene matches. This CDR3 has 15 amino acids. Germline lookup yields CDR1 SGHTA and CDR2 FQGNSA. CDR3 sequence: CASSPTSGGAPEQYF. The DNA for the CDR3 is TGTGCCAGCAGCCCAACTAGCGGGGGGGCCCCCGAGCAGTACTTC.

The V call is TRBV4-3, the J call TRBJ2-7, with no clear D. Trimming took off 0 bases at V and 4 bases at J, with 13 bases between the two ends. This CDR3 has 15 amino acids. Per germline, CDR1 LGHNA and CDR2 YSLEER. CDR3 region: CASSQDIGKWYEQYF. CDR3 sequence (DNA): TGCGCCAGCAGCCAAGATATTGGAAAGTGGTACGAGCAGTACTTC.

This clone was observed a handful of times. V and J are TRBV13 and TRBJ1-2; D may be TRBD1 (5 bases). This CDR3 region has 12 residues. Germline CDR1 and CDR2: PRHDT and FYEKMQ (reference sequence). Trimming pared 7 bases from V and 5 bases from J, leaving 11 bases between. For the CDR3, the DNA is TGTGCCAGCACCACGGGGGGATATGGCTACACCTTC. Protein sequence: CASTTGGYGYTF.

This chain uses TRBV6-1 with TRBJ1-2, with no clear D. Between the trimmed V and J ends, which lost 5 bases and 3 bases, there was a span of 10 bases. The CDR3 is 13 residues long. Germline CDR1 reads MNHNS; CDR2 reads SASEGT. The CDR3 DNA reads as TGTGCCAGCAGTCCACGATGGGACTATGGCTACACCTTC. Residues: CASSPRWDYGYTF.

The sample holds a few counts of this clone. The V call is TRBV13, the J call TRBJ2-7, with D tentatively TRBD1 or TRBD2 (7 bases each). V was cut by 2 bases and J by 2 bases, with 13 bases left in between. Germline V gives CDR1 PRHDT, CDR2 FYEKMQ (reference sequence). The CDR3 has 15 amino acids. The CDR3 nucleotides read TGTGCCAGCAGCTTATCACAGGGGACTACCTACGAGCAGTACTTC. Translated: CASSLSQGTTYEQYF.

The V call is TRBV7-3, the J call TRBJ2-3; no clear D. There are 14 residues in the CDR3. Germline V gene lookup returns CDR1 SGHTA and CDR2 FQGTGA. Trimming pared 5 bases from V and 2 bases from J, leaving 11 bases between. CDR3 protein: CASSLVPLTDTQYF. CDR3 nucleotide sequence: TGTGCCAGCAGCCTAGTGCCCCTCACAGATACGCAGTATTTT.

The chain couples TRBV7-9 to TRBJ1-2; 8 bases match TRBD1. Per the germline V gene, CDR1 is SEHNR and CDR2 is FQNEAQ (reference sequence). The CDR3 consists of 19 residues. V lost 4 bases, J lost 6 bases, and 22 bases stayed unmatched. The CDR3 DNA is TGTGCCAGCAGCTCCCTCCACCTACAGGGGGTTGAGAACTTCGATGGCTACACCTTC. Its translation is CASSSLHLQGVENFDGYTF.

The CDR3 reads CAWSVGTGGTEAFF. CDR3 nucleotides: TGTGCCTGGAGTGTAGGGACAGGGGGGACTGAAGCTTTCTTT. V gene TRBV30 combines with J gene TRBJ1-1, with 11 bases that match TRBD1. J gave up 5 bases and V 0 bases, and 2 bases lay outside the gene matches. The V gene's germline CDR1 is GTSNPN and CDR2 SVGIG (reference sequence). The CDR3 consists of 14 residues. The whole variable domain, remainder taken from reference TRBV30 and TRBJ1-1, is SQTIHQWPATLVQPVGSPLSLECTVEGTSNPNLYWYRQAAGRGLQLLFYSVGIGQISSEVPQNLSASRPQDRQFILSSKKLLLSDSGFYLCAWSVGTGGTEAFFGQGTRLTVV.